What follows describes a single T cell receptor beta chain. The data originate from a study of blood T cells in healthy people across ages. Sample-barcoded 5' priming and a J-beta primer mix drove a second PCR of about 6 to 11 cycles. Unique molecular identifiers of 12 random nucleotides labeled each cDNA. TCRdb re-analysed the 5' RACE reads in MiXCR, keeping a single row per CDR3 protein. The table records 1.8 million or so distinct CDR3 sequences, approximately 40% of them present only once. The donors, aged roughly 6 to 90, were healthy Caucasians from Russia. Each sample yielded at least 6.5 million isolated PBMCs. The germline V gene has CDR1 SGHTA and CDR2 FQGNSA. Trimming removed 4 bases at V and 9 bases at J, with 15 bases between. The CDR3 has 13 residues.

The V gene is TRBV7-2, the J gene TRBJ2-5, with a weak D call TRBD2 (5 bases). Sequencing was done on a sample of blood. The sequence came from a human donor in good health. CDR3 DNA: TGTGCCAGCAGCTCGGCACCCGGGGTGGCCCAGTACTTC. This gives the protein CASSSAPGVAQYF.